This entry features one T cell receptor beta chain sequence. This entry is derived from a study of cytomegalovirus exposure and HLA in healthy donors. Study context: The study placed approximately 80% of its roughly 410 genotyped donors in the Caucasian-associated ancestry cluster.

The CDR3 contains 13 residues. Germline loops: CDR1 SGDLS, CDR2 YYNGEE. V was shortened by 0 bases and J by 3 bases, with 7 bases between the two germline ends. Both 60 Vbeta primers and 13 Jbeta primers went into the PCR. This table comes from immunoSEQ multiplex PCR, and its TCRdb copy is limited to in-frame clones, with some not included. Here the sample spans about 140,000 clones, 60% to 85% being singletons. The TCR sequence derives from a male donor in good health and CMV-seronegative. What was sequenced was PBMCs. The chain uses TRBV9 and TRBJ2-7, with D possibly being TRBD1 (5 bases). The CDR3 loop is CASSVDTGYEQYF. CDR3 bases: TGTGCCAGCAGCGTAGATACAGGCTACGAGCAGTACTTC.